One sample yielded the 25 T cell receptor beta chains listed below, sequenced in a study of cytomegalovirus exposure and HLA in healthy donors. The PCR had 60 Vbeta and 13 Jbeta primers. The method was immunoSEQ multiplex PCR; TCRdb's version includes in-frame clones alone and lacks a portion of them. The data contain about 200,000 clones, 70% to 80% of them singletons. Sequenced sample: PBMCs. Receptor source: a male donor in good health and CMV-seropositive.

A single count supports this clone. The junction does not match germline at one end; this may be a read error. The chain links TRBV7-9 to TRBJ1-6, with TRBD1 identical over 9 bases. This CDR3 comprises 13 residues. Germline-derived CDR1 and CDR2 are SEHNR and FQNEAQ (reference sequence). CDR3 nucleotides: TGTTCCAGCCAGGACAGGGGTTATTCACCCCTCCACTTT. It translates to CSSQDRGYSPLHF.

V is TRBV28 and J is TRBJ1-5; TRBD1 might be the D (5 bases). The germline gives CDR1 MDHEN, CDR2 SYDVKM. Trimming left V 4 bases short and J 8 bases short, with 15 bases between. The CDR3 extends over 14 amino acids. As DNA, the CDR3 is TGTGCCAGCAGTTCTGGGCCAGGGAGGGAGCCCCAGCATTTT. Amino acid sequence: CASSSGPGREPQHF.

V gene TRBV10-3 combines with J gene TRBJ2-1; 11 bases are a match to TRBD2. V trimming: 2 bases; J trimming: 6 bases; junction bases outside the gene matches: 9. The germline CDR1 and CDR2 sequences are ENHRY and SYGVKD. This CDR3 has 17 amino acids. CDR3 in DNA: TGTGCCATCAGTGAGGTGATAGCGGGAGGGCCGGGCAATGAGCAGTTCTTC. Amino acids: CAISEVIAGGPGNEQFF.

The V and J genes are TRBV4-1 and TRBJ2-1; TRBD1 is a possible D gene (6 bases). Germline CDR1 and CDR2: MGHRA and YSYEKL. Trimming cost V 4 bases and J 9 bases, with 16 bases left between them. There are 14 residues in the CDR3. The CDR3 sequence is CASSRDTRDGEQFF. CDR3 bases: TGCGCCAGCAGCCGGGACACCCGGGACGGTGAGCAGTTCTTC.

V is TRBV28 and J is TRBJ2-1; 8 bases fit TRBD1. The CDR3 is made up of 15 amino acids. The germline V gene has CDR1 MDHEN and CDR2 SYDVKM. V trimming: 3 bases; J trimming: 9 bases; junction bases outside the gene matches: 10. CDR3 loop: CASSFWGRGQSEQFF. In DNA, the CDR3 is TGTGCCAGCAGTTTCTGGGGCAGGGGGCAAAGTGAGCAGTTCTTC.

The rearrangement joins TRBV10-2 to TRBJ2-3; 14 nucleotides align to TRBD2. CDR1 is WSHSY and CDR2 is SAAADI in the germline V gene. The CDR3 is 16 residues long. The trim removed 4 bases at V and 3 bases at J, leaving 3 bases unmatched. The CDR3 protein is CASSGGTSGRTDTQYF. The CDR3 DNA reads as TGCGCCAGCAGTGGGGGGACTAGCGGGAGAACAGATACGCAGTATTTT.

V gene TRBV5-1 combines with J gene TRBJ1-3, with D possibly being TRBD1 (5 bases). In germline, CDR1 is SGHRS, CDR2 YFSETQ. This CDR3 has 16 residues. V lost 4 bases and J lost 1, with 15 bases in between. The CDR3 region has the DNA TGCGCCAGCAGCCCAACCAGGGCCAGATCTGGAAACACCATATATTTT. This gives the protein CASSPTRARSGNTIYF.

Details on this clone: The same CDR3 can be traced to other DNA sequences in this sample. The chain couples TRBV6-5 to TRBJ2-7; 7 nucleotides match TRBD1. In germline, CDR1 is MNHEY, CDR2 SVGAGI. The V gene end was trimmed by 5 bases and the J gene end by 4 bases; junction bases not matched to a gene: 2. The CDR3 loop spans 12 amino acids. CDR3 in amino acids: CASSRQGYEQYF. The CDR3 region has the DNA TGTGCCAGCAGTCGACAGGGTTACGAGCAGTACTTC.

V is TRBV2 and J is TRBJ2-7; 14 bases are a match to TRBD2. The CDR3 runs to 15 residues. Germline loops: CDR1 SNHLY, CDR2 FYNNEI. V was clipped by 6 bases and J by 3 bases; unmatched bases: 4. The CDR3 is CASRPGLAGGYEQYF. In nucleotides, the CDR3 is TGTGCCAGCAGACCCGGACTAGCGGGAGGCTACGAGCAGTACTTC.

This chain links TRBV28 with TRBJ2-7; the match to TRBD2 covers 7 bases. In germline, CDR1 is MDHEN, CDR2 SYDVKM. Losses at the gene ends were 1 base for V and 2 bases for J; bases not matched to a gene: 5. The CDR3 runs 15 residues. The chain's CDR3 is CASSLLRGSTYEQYF. CDR3 sequence (DNA): TGTGCCAGCAGTTTATTGCGGGGGTCAACCTACGAGCAGTACTTC.

The chain joins TRBV11-2 to TRBJ1-1; TRBD1 might be the D (5 bases). The CDR3 has 16 residues. From germline, CDR1 is SGHAT and CDR2 FQNNGV. V gave up 2 bases and J gave up 5 bases, with 18 bases separating them. The CDR3 reads CASSLKGPGAGTEAFF. The CDR3, as DNA: TGTGCCAGCAGCTTAAAGGGGCCCGGGGCGGGGACTGAAGCTTTCTTT.

The J gene is TRBJ2-7, the V gene TRBV7-8; D perhaps matches TRBD1 (5 bases). Between the trimmed V and J ends, which lost 1 base and 7 bases, there was a span of 11 bases. The CDR3 contains 13 residues. Germline loops: CDR1 SGHVS, CDR2 FQNEAQ. The CDR3 is CASSLGGPREQYF. The CDR3 DNA is TGTGCCAGCAGCTTAGGGGGCCCGCGGGAGCAGTACTTC.

Only a few counts were recorded for this clone. The chain recombines TRBV4-2 with TRBJ1-5; D is ambiguous. With 0 bases removed from V and 5 bases from J, the gap between germline ends came to 8 bases. The CDR3 runs 14 residues. CDR1 and CDR2 (germline): LGHNA, YNFKEQ. The CDR3 protein is CASSQDERDQPQHF. The CDR3 DNA follows: TGTGCCAGCAGCCAAGATGAGCGGGATCAGCCCCAGCATTTT.

This clone occurred once. The V and J genes are TRBV27 and TRBJ2-7; the match to TRBD1 covers 9 bases. Trimming took 7 bases from V and 6 from J; bases not matched to a gene: 16. This CDR3 has 16 residues. CDR1 MNHEY and CDR2 SMNVEV come from the germline V gene (reference sequence). CDR3 sequence reads: CASTQNPGTGTLEQYF. Written as DNA, the CDR3 is TGTGCCAGCACCCAAAATCCCGGGACAGGGACTCTCGAGCAGTACTTC.

V and J are TRBV28 and TRBJ1-5; D might be TRBD1 (5 bases). The CDR3 spans 14 residues. With 6 bases removed from V and 8 bases from J, the gap between germline ends came to 17 bases. The germline V gene encodes CDR1 MDHEN and CDR2 SYDVKM. In DNA, the CDR3 is TGTGCCAGCAGAACGAGTTTGCAGGGCAAGCCCCAGCATTTT. Residues: CASRTSLQGKPQHF.

The chain links TRBV7-2 to TRBJ1-3; D is undetermined. The germline V and J ends were trimmed by 4 bases and 7 bases, with 11 bases remaining between them. Germline-derived CDR1 and CDR2 are SGHTA and FQGNSA. The length of the CDR3 is 13 residues. The CDR3 nucleotides are TGTGCCAGCAGCTCACTACCCGGGAACACCATATATTTT. Its protein product is CASSSLPGNTIYF.

The CDR3 nucleotides are TGCGCCAGCAGTGAGGGGACAGGGTGGGTTGCTGAAGCTTTCTTT. This codes for CASSEGTGWVAEAFF. The rearrangement links TRBV10-2 to TRBJ1-1; TRBD1 matches at 9 bases. Trimming removed 2 bases from V and 6 bases from J; junction bases left unmatched: 7. CDR3 size: 15 residues. In germline, CDR1 is WSHSY, CDR2 SAAADI.

The chain uses TRBV5-4 and TRBJ2-1, with 8 bases matching TRBD1. The CDR3 length is 14 residues. With V trimmed by 4 bases and J by 11 bases, 11 bases remained unmatched. Germline values: CDR1 SGHNT, CDR2 YYREEE (reference sequence). The CDR3 here is CASSGGDRGRKQFF. CDR3 nucleotide sequence: TGTGCCAGCAGCGGGGGTGACAGGGGCCGCAAGCAGTTCTTC.

The chain employs TRBV2 and TRBJ1-4; 8 bases map to TRBD1. The CDR3 is 14 residues long. Looked up from germline, CDR1 is SNHLY and CDR2 is FYNNEI. The junction had 6 bases not matched to a gene; V was cut back by 7 bases and J by 5 bases. The CDR3, as DNA: TGTGCCAGCAAACCGGGACAGGCAAATGAAAAACTGTTTTTT. Translating gives CASKPGQANEKLFF.

V usage is TRBV11-2 and J usage is TRBJ1-1; 8 bases fit TRBD1. V dropped 6 bases and J dropped 5; count of bases not matched to a gene: 5. The germline gives CDR1 SGHAT, CDR2 FQNNGV. There are 13 residues in the CDR3. The CDR3 reads CASRPGQGTEAFF. In DNA, the CDR3 is TGTGCCAGCAGACCCGGACAGGGAACTGAAGCTTTCTTT.

This sequence joins TRBV9 and TRBJ1-2; 8 bases match TRBD1. J was trimmed by 8 bases and V by 4 bases; bases with no gene match: 10. The CDR3 totals 14 residues. Germline-derived CDR1 and CDR2 are SGDLS and YYNGEE. CDR3 sequence (DNA): TGTGCCAGCAGCTCCCTGGACAGGGCTCTCGGCTACACCTTC. Translation gives CASSSLDRALGYTF.

The chain recombines TRBV28 with TRBJ2-5, with D tentatively TRBD2 (6 bases). The germline gives CDR1 MDHEN, CDR2 SYDVKM. Trimming shortened V by 4 bases and J by 11 bases, and 23 bases separated the two germline ends. The CDR3 totals 15 residues. The CDR3 DNA sequence: TGTGCCAGCAGTTCATCCCGGGAGTTCACGGTGGAGCAGTACTTC. This gives the protein CASSSSREFTVEQYF.

The chain joins TRBV7-3 to TRBJ1-1; TRBD1 is a possible D gene (5 bases). V was clipped by 3 bases and J by 10 bases, with 18 bases between them. Per germline, CDR1 SGHTA and CDR2 FQGTGA. CDR3 length equals 14 residues. For the CDR3, the DNA is TGTGCCAGCAGCTTCACGACAGTACCTGCTGGAGCTTTCTTT. Protein: CASSFTTVPAGAFF.

The rearrangement joins TRBV11-2 to TRBJ2-4; 8 nucleotides align to TRBD1. Germline V gene sequence: CDR1 SGHAT, CDR2 FQNNGV. V was pared by 7 bases and J by 0 bases, with 5 bases of the junction left unmatched. This CDR3 has 15 amino acids. CDR3 sequence: CASNIQGGAKNIQYF. DNA for the CDR3: TGTGCCAGCAACATACAGGGGGGAGCCAAAAACATTCAGTACTTC.

The chain has TRBV4-2 and TRBJ2-2; D is ambiguous. Germline CDR1 LGHNA, CDR2 YNFKEQ. CDR3 length: 13 amino acids. Trimming removed 0 bases from V and 6 bases from J, with 5 bases in between. The CDR3 here is CASSQDESGELFF. The CDR3 DNA follows: TGTGCCAGCAGCCAAGATGAGTCCGGGGAGCTGTTTTTT.